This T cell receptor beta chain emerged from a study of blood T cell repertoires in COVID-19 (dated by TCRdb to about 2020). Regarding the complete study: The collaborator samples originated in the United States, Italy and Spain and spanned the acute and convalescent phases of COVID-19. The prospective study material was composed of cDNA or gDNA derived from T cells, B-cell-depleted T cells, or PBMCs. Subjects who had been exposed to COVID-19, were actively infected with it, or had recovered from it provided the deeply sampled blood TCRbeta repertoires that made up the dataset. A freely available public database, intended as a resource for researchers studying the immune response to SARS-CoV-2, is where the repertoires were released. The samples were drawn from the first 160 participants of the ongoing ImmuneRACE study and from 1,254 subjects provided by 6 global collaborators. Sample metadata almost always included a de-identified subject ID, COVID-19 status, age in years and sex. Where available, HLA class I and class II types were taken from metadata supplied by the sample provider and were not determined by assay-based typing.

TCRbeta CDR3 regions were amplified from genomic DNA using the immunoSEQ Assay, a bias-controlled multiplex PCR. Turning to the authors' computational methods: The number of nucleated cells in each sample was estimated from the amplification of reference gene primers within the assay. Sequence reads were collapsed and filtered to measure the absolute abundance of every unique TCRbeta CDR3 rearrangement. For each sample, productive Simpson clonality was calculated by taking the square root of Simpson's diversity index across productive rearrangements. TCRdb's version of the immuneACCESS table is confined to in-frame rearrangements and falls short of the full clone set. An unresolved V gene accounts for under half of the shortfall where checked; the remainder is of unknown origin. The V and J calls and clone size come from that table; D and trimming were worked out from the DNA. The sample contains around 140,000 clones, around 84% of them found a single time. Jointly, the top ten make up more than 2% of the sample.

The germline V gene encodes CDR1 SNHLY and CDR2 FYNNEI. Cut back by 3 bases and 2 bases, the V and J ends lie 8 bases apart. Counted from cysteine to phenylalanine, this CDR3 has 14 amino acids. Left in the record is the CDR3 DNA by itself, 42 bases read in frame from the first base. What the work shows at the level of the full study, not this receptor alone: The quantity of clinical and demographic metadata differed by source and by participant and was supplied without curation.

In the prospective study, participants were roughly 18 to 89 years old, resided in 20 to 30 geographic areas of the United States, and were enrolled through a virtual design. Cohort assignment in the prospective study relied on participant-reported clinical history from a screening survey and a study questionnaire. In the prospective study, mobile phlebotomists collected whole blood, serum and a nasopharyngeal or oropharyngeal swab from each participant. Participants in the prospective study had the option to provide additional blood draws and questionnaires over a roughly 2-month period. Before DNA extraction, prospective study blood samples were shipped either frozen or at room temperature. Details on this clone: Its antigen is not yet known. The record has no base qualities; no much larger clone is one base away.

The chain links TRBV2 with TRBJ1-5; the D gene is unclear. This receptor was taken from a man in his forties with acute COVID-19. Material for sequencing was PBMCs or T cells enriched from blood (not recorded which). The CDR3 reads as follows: CASSEEAGNQPQHF. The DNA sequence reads TGTGCCAGCAGTGAGGAGGCAGGCAATCAGCCCCAGCATTTT.